One T cell receptor beta chain is described in this entry. The repertoire was sequenced with immunoSEQ multiplex PCR; TCRdb's copy has only in-frame clones and lacks some. The sample lists fewer than 110,000 clones, about four fifths occurring once. This specimen comes from a study of blood T cell repertoires in COVID-19. Study-wide background: The study drew acute and convalescent COVID-19 samples from the United States, Italy and Spain.

The CDR3 spans 13 residues. V gave up 5 bases and J gave up 5 bases; unmatched junction bases: 4. The sequenced sample was peripheral blood. The origin of this receptor is a human donor in a cohort sampled during active COVID-19. J is TRBJ1-2 and V is TRBV12-3 or TRBV12-4; 8 nucleotides line up with TRBD1. The CDR3 nucleotides are TGTGCCAGCAGTGCAGGGGGCATTTATGGCTACACCTTC. Its protein product is CASSAGGIYGYTF.